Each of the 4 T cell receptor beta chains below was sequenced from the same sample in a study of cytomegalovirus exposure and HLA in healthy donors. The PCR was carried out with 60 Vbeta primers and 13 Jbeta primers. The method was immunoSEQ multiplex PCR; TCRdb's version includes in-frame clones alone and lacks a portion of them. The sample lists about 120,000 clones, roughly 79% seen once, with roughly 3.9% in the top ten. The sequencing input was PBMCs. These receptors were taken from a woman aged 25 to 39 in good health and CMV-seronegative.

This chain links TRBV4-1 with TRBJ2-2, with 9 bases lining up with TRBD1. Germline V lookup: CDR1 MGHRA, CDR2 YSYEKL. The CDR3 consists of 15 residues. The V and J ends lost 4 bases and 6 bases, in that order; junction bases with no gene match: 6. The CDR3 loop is CASSLQGAGAGELFF. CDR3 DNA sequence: TGCGCCAGCAGCCTACAGGGGGCCGGCGCCGGGGAGCTGTTTTTT.

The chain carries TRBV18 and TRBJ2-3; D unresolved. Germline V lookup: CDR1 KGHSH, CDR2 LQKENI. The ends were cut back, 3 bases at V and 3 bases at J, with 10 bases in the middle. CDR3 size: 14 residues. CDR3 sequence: CASSPVQVTDTQYF. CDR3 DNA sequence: TGTGCCAGCTCACCCGTTCAGGTTACAGATACGCAGTATTTT. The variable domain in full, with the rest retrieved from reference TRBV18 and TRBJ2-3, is NAGVMQNPRHLVRRRGQEARLRCSPMKGHSHVYWYRQLPEEGLKFMVYLQKENIIDESGMPKERFSAEFPKEGPSILRIQQVVRGDSAAYFCASSPVQVTDTQYFGPGTRLTVL.

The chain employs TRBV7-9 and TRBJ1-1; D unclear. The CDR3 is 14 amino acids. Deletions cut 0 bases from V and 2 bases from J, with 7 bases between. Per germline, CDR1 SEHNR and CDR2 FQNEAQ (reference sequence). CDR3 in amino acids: CASSLALANTEAFF. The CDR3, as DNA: TGTGCCAGCAGCTTAGCTTTGGCAAACACTGAAGCTTTCTTT. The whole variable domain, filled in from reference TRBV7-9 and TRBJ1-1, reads DTGVSQNPRHKITKRGQNVTFRCDPISEHNRLYWYRQTLGQGPEFLTYFQNEAQLEKSRLLSDRFSAERPKGSFSTLEIQRTEQGDSAMYLCASSLALANTEAFFGQGTRLTVV.

This CDR3 is CASSVQGGGDTIYF. The CDR3 DNA sequence: TGTGCCAGCAGCGTACAGGGTGGTGGTGACACCATATATTTT. This sequence joins TRBV7-2 and TRBJ1-3, with D maybe TRBD1 (6 bases). The V end lost 5 bases, the J end lost 8 bases, and 16 bases lay between the germline ends. Germline CDR1 SGHTA, CDR2 FQGNSA. The CDR3 sequence is 14 residues long.